The next 17 T cell receptor beta chains were all read from a single sample in a study of spatial heterogeneity in lung cancer. The time point is: sample taken at primary tumor resection. In each case, whole RNA from tumor, nontumor lung or frozen PBMC was sequenced unsorted. TCRdb reprocessed the 5' RACE reads via MiXCR and lists one record per CDR3 protein. The sample consists of 60,000 to 90,000 distinct CDR3 sequences, roughly 13% of them appearing once. This material consisted of PBMCs, taken at surgery. The receptors were sampled from a male donor with early-stage non-small cell lung cancer.

This clonotype was recorded many times. The chain has TRBV29-1 and TRBJ1-2; the D is unclear. There are 15 residues in the CDR3. Trimming took off 4 bases at V and 6 bases at J, with 21 bases between the two ends. CDR1 SQVTM and CDR2 ANQGSEA come from the germline V gene. CDR3 sequence: CSVGTGAGISHGYTF. In nucleotides, the CDR3 is TGCAGCGTTGGGACCGGCGCTGGGATAAGCCATGGCTACACCTTC.

This clonotype appeared a few times. The rearrangement joins TRBV9 to TRBJ2-1; TRBD2 agrees at 12 bases. Trimming removed 0 bases from V and 9 bases from J; junction bases left unmatched: 7. The CDR3 totals 16 residues. The germline V gene encodes CDR1 SGDLS and CDR2 YYNGEE. CDR3 protein: CASSVGVASGRGEQFF. In DNA form, the CDR3 reads TGTGCCAGCAGCGTAGGCGTGGCTAGCGGGAGGGGTGAGCAGTTCTTC.

A few counts support this clonotype. The V gene is TRBV12-5, the J gene TRBJ1-1, with D perhaps matching TRBD1 (6 bases). V gave up 9 bases and J gave up 5 bases, with 16 bases separating them. The germline V gene encodes CDR1 LGHNT and CDR2 FRNRAP. The CDR3 is 13 residues long. Here the CDR3 DNA reads TGTGCTAGCTCCCGACAGGCGGATACTGAAGCTTTCTTT. Translation gives CASSRQADTEAFF.

This clonotype has a handful of counts. The chain combines TRBV10-3 with TRBJ2-1; TRBD2 is a possible D gene (6 bases). The CDR3 has 13 residues. Trimming removed 2 bases from V and 12 bases from J, with 14 bases in between. CDR1 and CDR2 (germline): ENHRY, SYGVKD. CDR3 loop: CAISEGRENLQFF. The CDR3, as DNA: TGTGCCATCAGTGAGGGACGGGAGAACCTGCAGTTCTTC.

This rearrangement joins TRBV12-3 or TRBV12-4 to TRBJ1-2; D remains unclear. The V end lost 10 bases, the J end lost 4 bases, and 19 bases lay between the germline ends. The CDR3 runs 14 residues. The CDR3 region is CATSKSRDIYGYTF. In DNA, the CDR3 is TGTGCCACCTCGAAATCCCGGGATATCTATGGCTACACCTTC.

This clonotype was picked up many times. V is TRBV4-1 and J is TRBJ2-5; 9 nucleotides match TRBD2. After removal of 2 bases from V and 4 bases from J, the junction contained 2 bases not matched to a gene. The CDR3 length is 14 residues. Germline V gene data show CDR1 as MGHRA and CDR2 as YSYEKL. The DNA of the CDR3 is TGCGCCAGCAGCCAAACAGCGGGAGGAGAGACCCAGTACTTC. Protein: CASSQTAGGETQYF.

This clonotype has a single count. The chain is built from TRBV10-3 and TRBJ1-1; possibly TRBD1 for D (5 bases). Trimming left V 10 bases short and J 6 bases short, with 12 bases between. The CDR3 is 11 residues long. In germline, CDR1 is ENHRY, CDR2 SYGVKD. CDR3 amino acids: CASGGDSEAFF. The CDR3 DNA sequence: TGTGCCAGCGGGGGGGACTCTGAAGCTTTCTTT.

This clonotype was observed a handful of times. This chain uses TRBV19 with TRBJ2-1; D may match TRBD1 or TRBD2 (5 bases each). The CDR3 extends over 13 amino acids. V shed 9 bases and J shed 5 bases, with 14 bases lying between them. Germline CDR1 LNHDA, CDR2 SQIVND (reference sequence). DNA of the CDR3: TGTGCCAGCAAAACCCGGGACCACAATGAGCAGTTCTTC. Its protein is CASKTRDHNEQFF.

This clonotype was picked up a small number of times. This chain links TRBV12-3 or TRBV12-4 with TRBJ1-2, with D perhaps matching TRBD1 (5 bases). The CDR3 loop spans 13 amino acids. V lost 1 base to trimming and J lost 4 bases, with 7 bases between them. CDR3 residues: CASSLGGPYGYTF. The DNA for the CDR3 is TGTGCCAGCAGTTTAGGGGGCCCCTATGGCTACACCTTC.

The chain is built from TRBV20-1 and TRBJ2-1, with D perhaps matching TRBD1 or TRBD2 (6 bases each). Germline assignment: CDR1 DFQATT and CDR2 SNEGSKA (reference sequence). Trimming left V 0 bases short and J 5 bases short, with 14 bases between. The CDR3 has 15 amino acids. The DNA for the CDR3 is TGCAGTGCTAGAGATCCAGGGCGGGACAACAATGAGCAGTTCTTC. The encoded protein is CSARDPGRDNNEQFF.

The rearrangement uses TRBV5-6 and TRBJ2-7; 10 nucleotides agree with TRBD2. Trimming took 3 bases from V and 3 from J; bases not matched to a gene: 6. Germline values: CDR1 SGHDT, CDR2 YYEEEE. This CDR3 is 15 amino acids long. CDR3 DNA sequence: TGTGCCAGCAGCTCTTTAAGACTAGCGGGCTACGAGCAGTACTTC. This sequence encodes CASSSLRLAGYEQYF.

This clonotype was recorded many times. The J gene is TRBJ2-2, the V gene TRBV7-2; D is unclear. V was clipped by 6 bases and J by 0 bases, with 8 bases between them. The germline CDR1 and CDR2 sequences are SGHTA and FQGNSA. The CDR3 consists of 14 residues. The CDR3 bases are TGTGCCAGCAGGGACGGCTCGAACACCGGGGAGCTGTTTTTT. Protein sequence: CASRDGSNTGELFF.

This clonotype showed up many times. DNA of the CDR3: TGTGCCAGTAGCAGGACAGGCGCCTACGAGCAGTACTTC. Translating gives CASSRTGAYEQYF. The V gene is TRBV19, the J gene TRBJ2-7, with 7 bases matching TRBD1. V lost 6 bases and J lost 2; bases outside the gene matches: 4. Germline loops: CDR1 LNHDA, CDR2 SQIVND (reference sequence). The CDR3 consists of 13 residues.

This sequence joins TRBV4-3 and TRBJ2-2; a weak D match, TRBD1 (5 bases). This CDR3 region has 17 residues. V was cut by 4 bases and J by 2 bases, with 17 bases left in between. Germline V lookup: CDR1 LGHNA, CDR2 YSLEER. In DNA form, the CDR3 reads TGCGCCAGCAGCCCACTTGGGGCAGCAAGTAACACCGGGGAGCTGTTTTTT. It specifies CASSPLGAASNTGELFF.

This clonotype was seen more than once but under ten times. This chain joins TRBV7-9 and TRBJ1-1, with TRBD1 as a possible D gene (5 bases). The germline gives CDR1 SEHNR, CDR2 FQNEAQ (reference sequence). V was cut by 1 base and J by 7 bases, with 10 bases left in between. CDR3 length: 13 residues. CDR3 region: CASSLVGTLEAFF. The CDR3 DNA reads as TGTGCCAGCAGCTTAGTAGGGACTCTTGAAGCTTTCTTT.

The V and J genes are TRBV7-8 and TRBJ2-5; weak D call: TRBD1 (5 bases). V shed 6 bases and J shed 4 bases, with 15 bases lying between them. The CDR3 length is 14 residues. Per germline, CDR1 SGHVS and CDR2 FQNEAQ. The CDR3 spells CASSYNTGGETQYF. DNA for the CDR3: TGTGCCAGCAGTTATAATACAGGTGGAGAGACCCAGTACTTC.

The J gene is TRBJ1-6, the V gene TRBV7-2, with D tentatively TRBD1 (5 bases). The V end was cut by 2 bases, the J end by 6 bases, with 11 bases between. Per the germline V gene, CDR1 is SGHTA and CDR2 is FQGNSA. The CDR3 is 15 amino acids. CDR3 region: CASSLWGTTNSPLHF. For the CDR3, the DNA is TGTGCCAGCAGCTTATGGGGGACTACTAATTCACCCCTCCACTTT.